The 3 T cell receptor beta chains below all came from one sample that was sequenced in a study of blood T cells in healthy people across ages. Through a sample-barcoded 5' primer and a J-beta primer mix, a second PCR was run for about 6 to 12 cycles. TCRdb re-called the 5' RACE reads with MiXCR, one entry per CDR3 protein. The profile covers 550,000 to 800,000 distinct CDR3 sequences, with less than 40% appearing a single time and less than 20% taken by the ten largest. The sample was blood. The receptors were gathered from a woman at least 80 years old in good health.

This clonotype was observed a few times. The CDR3 nucleotides are TGTGCCAGCATTCCTAGCCGATCCAATCAGCCCCAGCATTTT. It translates to CASIPSRSNQPQHF. J is TRBJ1-5 and V is TRBV6-6, with D hard to call. V shed 7 bases and J shed 3 bases, with 13 bases lying between them. The CDR3 length is 14 residues. Germline loops: CDR1 MNHNY, CDR2 SVGAGI (reference sequence).

With respect to this clonotype: Possible read error: a much larger clone is one base away. The chain links TRBV2 to TRBJ2-4, with 11 positions matching TRBD1. TRBJ2-7 explains the end of the DNA better; the J call may be wrong. In germline, CDR1 is SNHLY, CDR2 FYNNEI. CDR3 length: 14 residues. The CDR3 DNA reads TGTGCCAGCCTGATGGACAGGGGGCCCTACGAGCAGTACTTC. Amino acids: CASLMDRGPYEQYF.

Ten or more counts support this clonotype. The genes are TRBV11-3 and TRBJ2-1; 8 nucleotides align to TRBD2. The CDR3 covers 14 residues. The trim removed 2 bases at V and 9 bases at J, leaving 6 bases unmatched. The V gene's germline CDR1 is SGHNT and CDR2 YENEEA. CDR3 sequence reads: CASSLTHGRGEQFF. CDR3 coding DNA: TGTGCCAGCAGCTTAACCCACGGGAGGGGTGAGCAGTTCTTC.